The present entry profiles one T cell receptor beta chain with its context. In this sample, this clonotype turned up a few times. Its cognate antigen has yet to be identified. A read error may be the cause here, since a much bigger clone is one base away. Library preparation employed 5' RACE. Sequenced using a NextSeq 500. In the TCR library protocol, a unique molecular identifier was attached to each TCR cDNA molecule so that PCR and sequencing errors could be corrected. As for how the authors treated the data: TCR identification, UMI-based error correction and CDR3 extraction were performed with Decombinator tools. TCRs above a frequency of 2 per 1,000, corresponding to the top 1% of the tumor frequency distribution, were defined as expanded. Renyi diversity was computed with the R vegan package after each repertoire had been subsampled 100 times to 5,000 TCRs. CDR3 similarity networks were constructed using string-kernel similarity of amino acid triplets, with links drawn between CDR3s whose pairwise similarity was above 0.82. TCRdb handled the public reads itself, with Q25 trimming in fastp and clone calling in MiXCR, and kept productive beta chains. Here each entry gathers all rows of one CDR3 protein and keeps the most common genes and DNA. The V and J calls shown here were made by TCRdb, not taken from the authors' results. Here the sample has about 33,000 distinct CDR3 sequences; about 10% occur a single time. The ten largest account for about 30% of the sample.

Sample time point, as interpreted from the label and publication: blood at routine non-recurrence follow-up after resection. TCR sequencing used whole RNA extracted from tumor and nontumor lung tissue, or from cryopreserved PBMC samples, without cell sorting. Only patients with enough RNA available from two or more tumor regions were chosen for TCR sequencing. This entry is derived from a study of spatial heterogeneity in lung cancer (dated by TCRdb to the late 2010s). Describing the broader study: Donors were 65 to 85 patients with early-stage, untreated non-small cell lung cancer from the lung TRACERx cohort. Follow-up PBMC samples were sequenced whenever available, with the median time to follow-up being about 2 years after resection. Beta-chain transcripts were consistently detected in greater numbers than alpha-chain transcripts, which likely reflected higher beta-chain transcript abundance. In the raw uncorrected reads, each unique combination of TCR and UMI appeared more than ten times on average. In non-small cell lung cancer, the study quantitatively compared TCR alpha and beta repertoires across several tumor regions, matched nontumor lung, and blood. The study linked features of the TCR repertoire to counts of nonsynonymous mutations, which were determined by whole-exome sequencing of tumor tissue. At surgery, both alpha and beta chains were TCR-sequenced in over 200 tumor regions, roughly 64 matched nontumor lung samples and some 58 PBMC samples. General conclusions and limits of the study: Ubiquitous expanded tumor TCRs showed up in blood more often at tumor resection than at routine follow-up. Comparisons of baseline and follow-up blood repertoires included only 14 to 15 patients. Confirming at a functional level the hypothesis that regional TCRs recognize regional mutations was considered to require additional single-cell paired TCR alpha and beta sequencing.

Via the germline V gene (reference sequence), CDR1 is SGHNT and CDR2 YYREEE. At the junction V is shortened by 0 bases and J by 0 bases, with 5 bases in between. Inclusive of the bounding cysteine and phenylalanine, the CDR3 is 14 residues long. Of the read, only the CDR3 DNA is kept; its 42 bases are in frame from base 1. The sequencing used PBMCs, collected at follow-up. The source is a female donor with early-stage non-small cell lung cancer. The chain is encoded by TRBV5-4 joined to TRBJ2-3; the D gene lacks a confident call. The CDR3 corresponds to CASSLEGSTDTQYF. DNA sequence: TGTGCCAGCAGCTTGGAAGGCAGCACAGATACGCAGTATTTT. Full variable domain (CDR3 extended with the reference TRBV5-4 and TRBJ2-3 proteins): ETGVTQSPTHLIKTRGQQVTLRCSSQSGHNTVSWYQQALGQGPQFIFQYYREEENGRGNFPPRFSGLQFPNYSSELNVNALELDDSALYLCASSLEGSTDTQYFGPGTRLTVL.